This TCR beta chain comes out of a study of blood T cell repertoires in COVID-19. Study information: Samples representing acute and convalescent COVID-19 were sourced from the United States, Italy and Spain. Sample material is recorded as cDNA or gDNA derived from T cells, B-cell-depleted T cells, or PBMCs.

Germline assignment: CDR1 SGHNT and CDR2 YENEEA. This CDR3 has 16 amino acids. The V end lost 1 base, the J end lost 4 bases, and 14 bases lay between the germline ends. Per the original data handling: By means of reference gene primer amplification, nucleated cell counts were estimated. The method was immunoSEQ multiplex PCR; TCRdb's version includes in-frame clones alone and lacks a portion of them. V, J and clone size are taken as reported in that table, and D and trimming were inferred from the DNA itself. The sample holds hundreds of thousands of clones; around nine tenths are singletons and the top ten take 2.5% to 4%.

The sequenced sample was peripheral blood. The rearrangement links TRBV11-3 to TRBJ1-3; D is perhaps TRBD1 (5 bases). The origin of this receptor is a woman between 18 and 29 years old who had recovered from COVID-19. The CDR3, as DNA: TGTGCCAGCAGCTTAGTGGGGCAGACTCACGGAAACACCATATATTTT. Its protein product is CASSLVGQTHGNTIYF.